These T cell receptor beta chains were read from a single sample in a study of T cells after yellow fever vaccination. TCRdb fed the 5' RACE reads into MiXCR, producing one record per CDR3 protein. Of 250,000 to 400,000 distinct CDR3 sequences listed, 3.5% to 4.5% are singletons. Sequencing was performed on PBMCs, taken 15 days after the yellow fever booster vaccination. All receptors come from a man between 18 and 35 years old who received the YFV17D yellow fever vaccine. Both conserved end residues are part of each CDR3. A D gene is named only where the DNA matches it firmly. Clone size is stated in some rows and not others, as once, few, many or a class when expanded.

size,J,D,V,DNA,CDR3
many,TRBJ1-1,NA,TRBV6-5,TGTGCCAGCCGATTCGACAGTGAGGCTTTCTTT,CASRFDSEAFF
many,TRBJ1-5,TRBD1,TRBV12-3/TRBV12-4,TGTGCCAGCAGTAGGACAGGTCCGGGTCAGCCCCAGCATTTT,CASSRTGPGQPQHF
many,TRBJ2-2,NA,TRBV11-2,TGTGCCAGCAGCTCCGAACTCACCGGGGAGCTGTTTTTT,CASSSELTGELFF
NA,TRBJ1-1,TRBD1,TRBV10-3,TGTGCCGGCCGGAGGGGGCGGGAGACTGAAGCTTTCTTT,CAGRRGRETEAFF
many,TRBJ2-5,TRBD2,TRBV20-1,TGCAGTGCTAGAGATCAACTAGCGGGGTTCCAAGAGACCCAGTACTTC,CSARDQLAGFQETQYF
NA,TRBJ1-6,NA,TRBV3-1,TGTGCCAGCAGCCAAGAGGTTCAGTGGAATTCACCCCTCCACTTT,CASSQEVQWNSPLHF
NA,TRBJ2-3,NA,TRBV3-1,TGTGCCAGCAGCCCAGGACTGGTGGGGGGGCCAAACACAGATACGCAGTATTTT,CASSPGLVGGPNTDTQYF
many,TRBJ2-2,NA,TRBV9,TGTGCCAGCAGCGGAAGAACAAGCTCCGGGGAGCTGTTTTTT,CASSGRTSSGELFF
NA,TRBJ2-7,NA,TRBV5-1,TGCGCCAGCAGCTTAACTGGGGCAGGCTACGAGCAGTACTTC,CASSLTGAGYEQYF
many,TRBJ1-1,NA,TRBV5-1,TGCGCCAGCAGTTCTCTCCCTGACACAGCCACTGAAGCTTTCTTT,CASSSLPDTATEAFF
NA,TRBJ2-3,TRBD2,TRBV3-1,TGTGCCAGCACCCTTAGCCCCGTGACTAGCGGGGGGGCCGGTAGCACAGATACGCAGTATTTT,CASTLSPVTSGGAGSTDTQYF
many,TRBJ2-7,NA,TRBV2,TGTGCCAGCAGTGAACGGGGTGGTAGTCGACGCGAGCAGTACTTC,CASSERGGSRREQYF
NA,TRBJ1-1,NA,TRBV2,TGTGCCAGCAGTCGAGAACTGAACACTGAAGCTTTCTTT,CASSRELNTEAFF
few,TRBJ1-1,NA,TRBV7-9,TGTGCCAGCAGCTCCCGTCAGACGGGGGGAACCACTGAAGCTTTCTTT,CASSSRQTGGTTEAFF
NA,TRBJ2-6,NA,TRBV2,TGTGCCGGGGCAATGCGGGCCTCTGGGGCCAACGTCCTGACTTTC,CAGAMRASGANVLTF
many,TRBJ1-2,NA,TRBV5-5,TGTGCCAGCAGCTTGGACACCATACGAGCAAGAATGGGCGGCTACACCTTC,CASSLDTIRARMGGYTF
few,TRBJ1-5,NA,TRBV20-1,TGCAGTGCTAGGTGGGGTTCGGATCGCAATCAGCCCCAGCATTTT,CSARWGSDRNQPQHF
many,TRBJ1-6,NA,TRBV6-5,TGTGCCAGCAGTTACCTCGGACCGGTTAATTCACCCCTCCACTTT,CASSYLGPVNSPLHF
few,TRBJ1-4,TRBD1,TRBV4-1,TGCGCCAGCAGCCTTCGACAGGGGCCTGAAAAACTGTTTTTT,CASSLRQGPEKLFF
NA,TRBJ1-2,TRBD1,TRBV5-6,TGTGCCAGCAGCTTGAGACAGGGTCATGGCTACACCTTC,CASSLRQGHGYTF
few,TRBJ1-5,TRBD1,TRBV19,TGTGCCAGTGGGATAGGCAGGACAGGGACGAATCAGCCCCAGCATTTT,CASGIGRTGTNQPQHF
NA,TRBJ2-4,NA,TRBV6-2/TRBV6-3,TGTGCCAGCAGTTACCCGAGGGGTAATAATCAGTACTTC,CASSYPRGNNQYF
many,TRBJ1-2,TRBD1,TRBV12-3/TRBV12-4,TGTGCCAGCAGTTTTCGGGGACAGGCGGAAGGCTACACCTTC,CASSFRGQAEGYTF